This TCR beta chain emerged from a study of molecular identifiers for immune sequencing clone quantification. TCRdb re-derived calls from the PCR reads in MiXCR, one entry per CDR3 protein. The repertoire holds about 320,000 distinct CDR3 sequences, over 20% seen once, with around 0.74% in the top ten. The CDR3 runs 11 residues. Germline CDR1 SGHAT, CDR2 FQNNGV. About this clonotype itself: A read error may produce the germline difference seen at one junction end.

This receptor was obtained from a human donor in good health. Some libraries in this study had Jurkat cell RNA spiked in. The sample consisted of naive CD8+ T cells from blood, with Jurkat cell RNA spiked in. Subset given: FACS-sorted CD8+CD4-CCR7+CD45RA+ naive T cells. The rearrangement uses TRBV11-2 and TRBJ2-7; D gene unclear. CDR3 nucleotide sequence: TGTGCCAACAGCTTAGTTGTTGAGCAGTACTTC. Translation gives CANSLVVEQYF.